A selection of T cell receptor beta chains follows, all from one sample in a study of cytotoxic CD8 clonotypes in ibrutinib-treated CLL. Sequenced by immunoSEQ multiplex PCR; TCRdb stores in-frame clones only, minus some. Among around 76,000 clones listed, roughly 85% were seen once. The source material was PBMCs, sampled after 24 months of ibrutinib treatment. Receptors originate from a human donor with chronic lymphocytic leukemia. The CDR3 runs from the conserved cysteine through the conserved F or W. D genes are given only for firm matches. Part of the rows lack a size; the others show once, few, many or a class for expanded clones.

v_call: TRBV5-4; j_call: TRBJ2-7; d_call: -; cdr3_length: 12; clone_size: -; cdr3_aa: CASRTQGGEQYF; cdr3_nt: TGTGCCAGCAGGACACAGGGAGGCGAGCAGTACTTC
v_call: TRBV19; j_call: TRBJ1-3; d_call: -; cdr3_length: 13; clone_size: few; cdr3_aa: CASSTSAGNTIYF; cdr3_nt: TGTGCCAGTAGTACCTCGGCCGGAAACACCATATATTTT
v_call: TRBV9; j_call: TRBJ2-1; d_call: -; cdr3_length: 15; clone_size: -; cdr3_aa: CASSVQSAPFNEQFF; cdr3_nt: TGTGCCAGCAGCGTCCAATCCGCCCCTTTCAATGAGCAGTTCTTC
v_call: TRBV4-2; j_call: TRBJ2-5; d_call: -; cdr3_length: 13; clone_size: -; cdr3_aa: CASSQEYQETQYF; cdr3_nt: TGTGCCAGCAGCCAGGAGTACCAAGAGACCCAGTACTTC
v_call: TRBV21-1; j_call: TRBJ1-5; d_call: -; cdr3_length: 16; clone_size: -; cdr3_aa: CASSKWGSRRDQPQHF; cdr3_nt: TGTGCCAGCAGCAAATGGGGCAGCCGGCGGGATCAGCCCCAGCATTTT
v_call: TRBV19; j_call: TRBJ2-7; d_call: TRBD1; cdr3_length: 15; clone_size: -; cdr3_aa: CASSIARDSSYEQYF; cdr3_nt: TGTGCCAGTAGTATAGCCCGGGACAGCTCCTACGAGCAGTACTTC
v_call: TRBV18; j_call: TRBJ2-3; d_call: -; cdr3_length: 15; clone_size: -; cdr3_aa: CASSPDPYSTDTQYF; cdr3_nt: TGTGCCAGCTCACCAGACCCGTATAGCACAGATACGCAGTATTTT
v_call: TRBV7-6; j_call: TRBJ1-4; d_call: -; cdr3_length: 13; clone_size: few; cdr3_aa: CASQGGRGEKLFF; cdr3_nt: TGTGCCAGCCAGGGAGGGCGGGGGGAAAAACTGTTTTTT
v_call: TRBV7-9; j_call: TRBJ2-3; d_call: -; cdr3_length: 12; clone_size: -; cdr3_aa: CASSLGTDTQYF; cdr3_nt: TGTGCCAGCAGCTTAGGCACAGATACGCAGTATTTT
v_call: TRBV18; j_call: TRBJ2-7; d_call: -; cdr3_length: 16; clone_size: -; cdr3_aa: CASSKPTWQGPHEQYF; cdr3_nt: TGTGCCAGCTCAAAGCCCACTTGGCAGGGTCCCCACGAGCAGTACTTC
v_call: TRBV4-3; j_call: TRBJ2-1; d_call: -; cdr3_length: 14; clone_size: -; cdr3_aa: CASSQDKLGNEQFF; cdr3_nt: TGCGCCAGCAGCCAAGATAAGCTAGGAAATGAGCAGTTCTTC
v_call: TRBV2; j_call: TRBJ2-1; d_call: TRBD1; cdr3_length: 14; clone_size: -; cdr3_aa: CASSRDSPPAEQFF; cdr3_nt: TGTGCCAGCAGTAGGGACAGTCCTCCCGCTGAGCAGTTCTTC
v_call: TRBV5-6; j_call: TRBJ2-5; d_call: -; cdr3_length: 12; clone_size: -; cdr3_aa: CASSLWGETQYF; cdr3_nt: TGTGCCAGCAGCTTATGGGGGGAGACCCAGTACTTC
v_call: TRBV29-1; j_call: TRBJ1-4; d_call: -; cdr3_length: 12; clone_size: -; cdr3_aa: CSAGRGNEKLFF; cdr3_nt: TGCAGCGCCGGAAGGGGAAATGAAAAACTGTTTTTT
v_call: TRBV5-1; j_call: TRBJ2-7; d_call: -; cdr3_length: 11; clone_size: -; cdr3_aa: CASRSGYEQYF; cdr3_nt: TGCGCCAGCAGATCGGGATACGAGCAGTACTTC
v_call: TRBV19; j_call: TRBJ2-7; d_call: -; cdr3_length: 13; clone_size: many; cdr3_aa: CASSRTVSYEQYF; cdr3_nt: TGTGCCAGTAGTAGGACGGTATCCTACGAGCAGTACTTC
v_call: TRBV6-1; j_call: TRBJ2-1; d_call: -; cdr3_length: 11; clone_size: once; cdr3_aa: CASRLINEQFF; cdr3_nt: TGTGCCAGCAGGCTAATCAATGAGCAGTTCTTC
v_call: TRBV27; j_call: TRBJ2-1; d_call: TRBD2; cdr3_length: 15; clone_size: -; cdr3_aa: CASSPTSGRDNEQFF; cdr3_nt: TGTGCCAGCAGTCCCACTAGCGGGAGGGACAATGAGCAGTTCTTC
v_call: TRBV6-5; j_call: TRBJ2-2; d_call: TRBD1; cdr3_length: 16; clone_size: -; cdr3_aa: CASSYNRGSRTGELFF; cdr3_nt: TGTGCCAGCAGTTACAACAGGGGATCTCGCACCGGGGAGCTGTTTTTT
v_call: TRBV11-2; j_call: TRBJ2-7; d_call: -; cdr3_length: 15; clone_size: -; cdr3_aa: CASSLEPLANYEQYF; cdr3_nt: TGTGCCAGCAGCTTAGAACCCCTGGCGAACTACGAGCAGTACTTC
v_call: TRBV2; j_call: TRBJ2-5; d_call: -; cdr3_length: 15; clone_size: -; cdr3_aa: CASRGDMDGQETQYF; cdr3_nt: TGTGCCAGCAGAGGAGACATGGACGGCCAAGAGACCCAGTACTTC
v_call: TRBV6-5; j_call: TRBJ2-3; d_call: TRBD2; cdr3_length: 15; clone_size: -; cdr3_aa: CASSSAGGGTDTQYF; cdr3_nt: TGTGCCAGCAGTTCAGCGGGAGGAGGTACAGATACGCAGTATTTT
v_call: TRBV18; j_call: TRBJ2-3; d_call: -; cdr3_length: 15; clone_size: -; cdr3_aa: CASSRIAETTDTQYF; cdr3_nt: TGTGCCAGCTCACGAATAGCGGAGACCACAGATACGCAGTATTTT
v_call: TRBV4-1; j_call: TRBJ2-1; d_call: TRBD2; cdr3_length: 16; clone_size: once; cdr3_aa: CASSQTPGLAYNEQFF; cdr3_nt: TGCGCCAGCAGCCAGACGCCGGGACTAGCGTACAATGAGCAGTTCTTC
v_call: TRBV18; j_call: TRBJ1-5; d_call: TRBD1; cdr3_length: 15; clone_size: -; cdr3_aa: CASSQGQFPNQPQHF; cdr3_nt: TGTGCCAGCTCACAGGGACAGTTCCCCAATCAGCCCCAGCATTTT
v_call: TRBV6-5; j_call: TRBJ2-5; d_call: -; cdr3_length: 14; clone_size: few; cdr3_aa: CASSKGLPWQTQYF; cdr3_nt: TGTGCCAGCAGTAAGGGACTGCCATGGCAGACCCAGTACTTC
v_call: TRBV11-2; j_call: TRBJ1-1; d_call: -; cdr3_length: 14; clone_size: -; cdr3_aa: CASSLRGLNTEAFF; cdr3_nt: TGTGCCAGCAGCCTCAGGGGTTTGAACACTGAAGCTTTCTTT
v_call: TRBV10-3; j_call: TRBJ1-2; d_call: TRBD1; cdr3_length: 16; clone_size: -; cdr3_aa: CAISESTGLMGYGYTF; cdr3_nt: TGTGCCATCAGTGAGTCGACAGGGCTTATGGGCTATGGCTACACCTTC
v_call: TRBV7-2; j_call: TRBJ1-3; d_call: -; cdr3_length: 12; clone_size: once; cdr3_aa: CASSSERNTIYF; cdr3_nt: TGTGCCAGCAGCAGTGAACGAAACACCATATATTTT
v_call: TRBV5-6; j_call: TRBJ2-5; d_call: TRBD1; cdr3_length: 16; clone_size: -; cdr3_aa: CASSLADRGLFETQYF; cdr3_nt: TGTGCCAGCAGCTTGGCCGACAGGGGGCTTTTCGAGACCCAGTACTTC
v_call: TRBV11-2; j_call: TRBJ2-3; d_call: -; cdr3_length: 14; clone_size: -; cdr3_aa: CASSWGLRTDTQYF; cdr3_nt: TGTGCCAGCAGCTGGGGACTTCGCACAGATACGCAGTATTTT
v_call: TRBV19; j_call: TRBJ1-5; d_call: -; cdr3_length: 14; clone_size: -; cdr3_aa: CASRAKNSNQPQHF; cdr3_nt: TGTGCCAGTAGGGCGAAGAATAGCAATCAGCCCCAGCATTTT
v_call: TRBV30; j_call: TRBJ1-3; d_call: -; cdr3_length: 14; clone_size: -; cdr3_aa: CAWSPGSSGNTIYF; cdr3_nt: TGTGCCTGGAGTCCTGGGAGCTCTGGAAACACCATATATTTT
v_call: TRBV2; j_call: TRBJ2-7; d_call: -; cdr3_length: 14; clone_size: -; cdr3_aa: CASTPDTNSYEQYF; cdr3_nt: TGTGCCAGCACGCCGGACACTAACTCCTACGAGCAGTACTTC
v_call: TRBV18; j_call: TRBJ1-5; d_call: -; cdr3_length: 14; clone_size: few; cdr3_aa: CASSTGQKNQPQHF; cdr3_nt: TGTGCCAGCTCAACCGGACAGAAAAATCAGCCCCAGCATTTT
v_call: TRBV21-1; j_call: TRBJ2-7; d_call: -; cdr3_length: 18; clone_size: -; cdr3_aa: CASTMTSGRADGIEEQYF; cdr3_nt: TGTGCCAGCACCATGACTAGCGGGAGGGCCGACGGGATCGAGGAGCAGTACTTC
v_call: TRBV27; j_call: TRBJ2-2; d_call: -; cdr3_length: 16; clone_size: -; cdr3_aa: CASSPLIALVTGELFF; cdr3_nt: TGTGCCAGCAGTCCTTTAATCGCCCTAGTCACCGGGGAGCTGTTTTTT
v_call: TRBV5-6; j_call: TRBJ2-3; d_call: -; cdr3_length: 11; clone_size: -; cdr3_aa: CASSLTDTQYF; cdr3_nt: TGTGCCAGCAGCTTAACAGATACGCAGTATTTT
v_call: TRBV7-6; j_call: TRBJ1-5; d_call: TRBD1; cdr3_length: 15; clone_size: -; cdr3_aa: CASSSGQGAGQPQHF; cdr3_nt: TGTGCCAGCAGCTCTGGACAGGGGGCTGGACAGCCCCAGCATTTT
v_call: TRBV18; j_call: TRBJ1-1; d_call: TRBD1; cdr3_length: 15; clone_size: once; cdr3_aa: CASSPTGQENTEAFF; cdr3_nt: TGTGCCAGCTCACCGACGGGACAGGAGAACACTGAAGCTTTCTTT
v_call: TRBV5-1; j_call: TRBJ2-2; d_call: TRBD1; cdr3_length: 16; clone_size: -; cdr3_aa: CASSLNRGLNTGELFF; cdr3_nt: TGCGCCAGCAGCTTGAACAGGGGATTAAACACCGGGGAGCTGTTTTTT
v_call: TRBV5-6; j_call: TRBJ2-7; d_call: TRBD1; cdr3_length: 16; clone_size: -; cdr3_aa: CASSLGGTGRRNEQYF; cdr3_nt: TGTGCCAGCAGCTTAGGGGGGACAGGAAGACGGAACGAGCAGTACTTC
v_call: TRBV19; j_call: TRBJ2-1; d_call: -; cdr3_length: 13; clone_size: once; cdr3_aa: CASRGVTYNEQFF; cdr3_nt: TGTGCCAGTAGAGGTGTCACTTACAATGAGCAGTTCTTC
v_call: TRBV7-9; j_call: TRBJ2-1; d_call: TRBD1; cdr3_length: 18; clone_size: -; cdr3_aa: CASSLGGGWGGPYNEQFF; cdr3_nt: TGTGCCAGCAGCTTAGGAGGGGGCTGGGGCGGGCCTTACAATGAGCAGTTCTTC
v_call: TRBV29-1; j_call: TRBJ2-1; d_call: TRBD2; cdr3_length: 17; clone_size: -; cdr3_aa: CSVRNRAGGIIYNEQFF; cdr3_nt: TGCAGCGTTCGCAATAGGGCGGGAGGTATAATTTACAATGAGCAGTTCTTC
v_call: TRBV28; j_call: TRBJ2-2; d_call: TRBD2; cdr3_length: 17; clone_size: -; cdr3_aa: CASSLTGSGGYTGELFF; cdr3_nt: TGTGCCAGCAGCCTTACGGGAAGCGGGGGTTACACCGGGGAGCTGTTTTTT
v_call: TRBV7-3; j_call: TRBJ2-7; d_call: -; cdr3_length: 13; clone_size: -; cdr3_aa: CASSSYQGREQYF; cdr3_nt: TGTGCCAGCAGCTCCTATCAGGGTCGCGAGCAGTACTTC
v_call: TRBV10-3; j_call: TRBJ2-7; d_call: -; cdr3_length: 14; clone_size: -; cdr3_aa: CAISESRGGDEQYF; cdr3_nt: TGTGCCATCAGTGAGTCGAGAGGGGGGGACGAGCAGTACTTC
v_call: TRBV5-5; j_call: TRBJ2-7; d_call: TRBD1; cdr3_length: 15; clone_size: -; cdr3_aa: CASSRTRDRVPEQYF; cdr3_nt: TGTGCCAGCAGCCGTACCCGGGACAGGGTGCCCGAGCAGTACTTC
v_call: TRBV6-5; j_call: TRBJ2-7; d_call: -; cdr3_length: 15; clone_size: -; cdr3_aa: CASSPWGPKLDEQYF; cdr3_nt: TGTGCCAGCAGTCCATGGGGGCCCAAGCTCGACGAGCAGTACTTC
v_call: TRBV29-1; j_call: TRBJ1-1; d_call: -; cdr3_length: 13; clone_size: -; cdr3_aa: CSVEDDSDTEAFF; cdr3_nt: TGCAGCGTTGAAGATGACAGCGACACTGAAGCTTTCTTT
v_call: TRBV28; j_call: TRBJ2-5; d_call: -; cdr3_length: 16; clone_size: -; cdr3_aa: CASSLGDGVVLETQYF; cdr3_nt: TGTGCCAGCAGTTTGGGTGACGGTGTGGTCCTGGAGACCCAGTACTTC
v_call: TRBV7-2; j_call: TRBJ1-2; d_call: -; cdr3_length: 14; clone_size: -; cdr3_aa: CASSRGRGQYGYTF; cdr3_nt: TGTGCCAGCAGCCGCGGGAGGGGCCAGTATGGCTACACCTTC
v_call: TRBV6-5; j_call: TRBJ2-7; d_call: TRBD2; cdr3_length: 15; clone_size: -; cdr3_aa: CASSYAGGLSYEQYF; cdr3_nt: TGTGCCAGCAGTTACGCGGGGGGCCTCTCCTACGAGCAGTACTTC
v_call: TRBV10-3; j_call: TRBJ1-4; d_call: -; cdr3_length: 17; clone_size: -; cdr3_aa: CAISESRGTYLGEKLFF; cdr3_nt: TGTGCCATCAGTGAGTCGAGGGGTACTTACCTAGGAGAAAAACTGTTTTTT
v_call: TRBV4-3; j_call: TRBJ1-3; d_call: -; cdr3_length: 13; clone_size: -; cdr3_aa: CASSPDSGNTIYF; cdr3_nt: TGCGCCAGCAGCCCAGACTCTGGAAACACCATATATTTT
v_call: TRBV5-1; j_call: TRBJ1-5; d_call: -; cdr3_length: 14; clone_size: -; cdr3_aa: CASSPGGLNQPQHF; cdr3_nt: TGCGCCAGCAGTCCCGGGGGCTTAAATCAGCCCCAGCATTTT
v_call: TRBV9; j_call: TRBJ1-3; d_call: -; cdr3_length: 12; clone_size: -; cdr3_aa: CASSTNGGTIYF; cdr3_nt: TGTGCCAGCAGCACCAACGGGGGCACCATATATTTT